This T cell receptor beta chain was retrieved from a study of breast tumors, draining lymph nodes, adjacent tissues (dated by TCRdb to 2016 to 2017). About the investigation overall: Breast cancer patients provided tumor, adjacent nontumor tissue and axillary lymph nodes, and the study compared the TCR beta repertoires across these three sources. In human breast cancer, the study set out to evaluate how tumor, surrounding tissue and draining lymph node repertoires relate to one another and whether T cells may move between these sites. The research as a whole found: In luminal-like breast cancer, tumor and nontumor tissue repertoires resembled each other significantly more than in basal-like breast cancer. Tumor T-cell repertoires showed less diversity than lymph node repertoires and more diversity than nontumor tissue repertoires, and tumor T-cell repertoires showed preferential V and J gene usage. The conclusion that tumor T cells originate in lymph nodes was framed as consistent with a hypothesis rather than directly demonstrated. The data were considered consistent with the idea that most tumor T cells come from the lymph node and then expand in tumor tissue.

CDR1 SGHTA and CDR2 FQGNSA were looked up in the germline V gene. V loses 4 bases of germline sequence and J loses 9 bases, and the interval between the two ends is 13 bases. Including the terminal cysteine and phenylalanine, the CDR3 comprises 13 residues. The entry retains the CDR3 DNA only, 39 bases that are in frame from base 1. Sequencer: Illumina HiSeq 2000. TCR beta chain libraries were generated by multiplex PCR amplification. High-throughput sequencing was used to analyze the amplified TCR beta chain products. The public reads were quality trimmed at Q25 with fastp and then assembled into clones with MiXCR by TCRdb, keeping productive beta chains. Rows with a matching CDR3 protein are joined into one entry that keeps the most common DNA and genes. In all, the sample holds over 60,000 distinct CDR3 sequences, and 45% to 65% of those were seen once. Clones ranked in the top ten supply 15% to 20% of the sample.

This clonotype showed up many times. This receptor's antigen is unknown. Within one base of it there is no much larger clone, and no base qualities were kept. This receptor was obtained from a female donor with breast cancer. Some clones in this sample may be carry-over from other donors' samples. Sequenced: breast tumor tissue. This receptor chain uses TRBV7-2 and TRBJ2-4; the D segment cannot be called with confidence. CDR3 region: CASSYAYLGIQYF. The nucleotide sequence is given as TGTGCCAGCAGCTACGCGTACCTCGGCATTCAGTACTTC. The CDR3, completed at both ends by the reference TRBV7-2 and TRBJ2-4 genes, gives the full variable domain GAGVSQSPSNKVTEKGKDVELRCDPISGHTALYWYRQSLGQGLEFLIYFQGNSAPDKSGLPSDRFSAERTGGSVSTLTIQRTQQEDSAVYLCASSYAYLGIQYFGAGTRLSVL.